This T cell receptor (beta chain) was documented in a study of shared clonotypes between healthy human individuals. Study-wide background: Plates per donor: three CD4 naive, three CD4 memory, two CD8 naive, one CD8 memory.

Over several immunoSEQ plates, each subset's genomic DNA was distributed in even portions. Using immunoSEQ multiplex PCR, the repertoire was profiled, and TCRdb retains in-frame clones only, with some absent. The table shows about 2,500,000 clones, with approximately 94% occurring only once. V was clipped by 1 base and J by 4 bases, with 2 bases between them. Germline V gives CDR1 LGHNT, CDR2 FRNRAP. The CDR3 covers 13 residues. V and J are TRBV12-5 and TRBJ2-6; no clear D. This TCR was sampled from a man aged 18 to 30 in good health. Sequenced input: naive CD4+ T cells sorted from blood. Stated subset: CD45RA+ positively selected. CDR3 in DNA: TGTGCTAGTGGTTTGGAAGGGGCCAACGTCCTGACTTTC. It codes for CASGLEGANVLTF. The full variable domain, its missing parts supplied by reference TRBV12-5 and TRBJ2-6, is DARVTQTPRHKVTEMGQEVTMRCQPILGHNTVFWYRQTMMQGLELLAYFRNRAPLDDSGMPKDRFSAEMPDATLATLKIQPSEPRDSAVYFCASGLEGANVLTFGAGSRLTVL.